The clone carrying this TCR beta chain was counted between two and nine times. This sample was taken from a study of shared clonotypes between healthy human individuals. Profiling relied on immunoSEQ multiplex PCR, and the TCRdb table lists in-frame clones only, not all of them. The table shows over 700,000 clones, with 72% occurring only once. The CDR3 is 14 residues long. J lost 8 bases, V lost 0 bases, and 6 bases had no gene match. CDR1 and CDR2 from the germline V gene are SGHRS and YFSETQ. The chain joins TRBV5-1 to TRBJ1-1; 8 nucleotides align to TRBD1. The sequence derives from a woman aged 25 to 39 in good health. The sequenced sample was memory CD4+ T cells sorted from blood. The subset: CD45RA-negative fraction. CDR3 bases: TGCGCCAGCAGCTTGGACGCGCCAGGGGGCGAAGCTTTCTTT. It specifies CASSLDAPGGEAFF.